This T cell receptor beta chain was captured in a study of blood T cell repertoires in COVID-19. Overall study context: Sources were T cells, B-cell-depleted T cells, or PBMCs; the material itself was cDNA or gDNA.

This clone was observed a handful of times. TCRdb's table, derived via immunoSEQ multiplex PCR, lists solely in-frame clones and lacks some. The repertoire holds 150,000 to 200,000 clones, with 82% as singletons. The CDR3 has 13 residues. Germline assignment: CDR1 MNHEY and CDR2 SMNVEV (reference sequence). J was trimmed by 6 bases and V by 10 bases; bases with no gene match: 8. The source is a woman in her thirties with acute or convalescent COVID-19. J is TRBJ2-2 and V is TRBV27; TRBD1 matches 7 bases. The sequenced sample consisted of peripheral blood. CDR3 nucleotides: TGTGCCACCCAGGGGGTAGGTGCCGGGGAGCTGTTTTTT. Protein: CATQGVGAGELFF.